Listed here is a single T cell receptor (beta chain). Profiled with immunoSEQ multiplex PCR; TCRdb holds only in-frame clones, not every one. The sample has 30,000 to 45,000 clones, 83% seen once. This record belongs to a study of PD-L1 blockade in urothelial cancer. From germline, CDR1 is MNHNS and CDR2 SASEGT. The CDR3 has 14 residues. The J segment lost 1 base and the V segment lost 5 bases, leaving 4 bases of the junction unmatched. Sequences were derived from PBMCs, sampled around atezolizumab (anti-PD-L1) treatment. This receptor was taken from a man in his sixties with urothelial cancer. This chain connects TRBV6-1 to TRBJ1-1, with 7 bases lining up with TRBD1. The CDR3 DNA reads TGTGCCAGCAGTCCGAGACAGGGGAACACTGAAGCTTTCTTT. Protein product: CASSPRQGNTEAFF.